This TCR beta chain came from a study of blood T cell repertoires in COVID-19. Looking at the study overall: Samples came from the United States, Italy and Spain, spanning acute and convalescent COVID-19. Sources were T cells, B-cell-depleted T cells, or PBMCs; the material itself was cDNA or gDNA.

In the original processing: Scientists estimated how many nucleated cells there were by amplifying reference gene primers. Method: immunoSEQ multiplex PCR; TCRdb's copy keeps in-frame clones and lacks some. V and J calls and clone size come straight from that table; D and trimming were deduced from the DNA. The sample records 110,000 or so clones, about 87% being singletons. In its sample, this clone was seen a few times. V dropped 4 bases and J dropped 6; count of bases not matched to a gene: 6. Germline CDR1 is SGDLS and CDR2 is YYNGEE. The CDR3 runs to 15 residues. Sequencing was done on a sample of peripheral blood. The sequence was obtained from a woman aged 45-60 years with acute or convalescent COVID-19. The J gene is TRBJ2-2, the V gene TRBV9; 10 bases fit TRBD2. The CDR3 is CASSPSGGASGELFF. In DNA, the CDR3 is TGTGCCAGCAGCCCGAGCGGGGGGGCCTCCGGGGAGCTGTTTTTT. Using reference TRBV9 and TRBJ2-2 for the parts outside the CDR3, the full variable domain is DSGVTQTPKHLITATGQRVTLRCSPRSGDLSVYWYQQSLDQGLQFLIQYYNGEERAKGNILERFSAQQFPDLHSELNLSSLELGDSALYFCASSPSGGASGELFFGEGSRLTVL.